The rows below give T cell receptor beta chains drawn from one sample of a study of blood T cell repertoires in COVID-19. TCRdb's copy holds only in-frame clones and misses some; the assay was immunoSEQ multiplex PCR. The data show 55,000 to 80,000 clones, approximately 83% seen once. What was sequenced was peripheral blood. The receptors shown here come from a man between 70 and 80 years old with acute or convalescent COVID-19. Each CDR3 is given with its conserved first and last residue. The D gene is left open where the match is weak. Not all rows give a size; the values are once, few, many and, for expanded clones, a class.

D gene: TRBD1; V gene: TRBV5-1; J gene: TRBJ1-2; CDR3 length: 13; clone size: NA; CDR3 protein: CASSFQGGDGYTF
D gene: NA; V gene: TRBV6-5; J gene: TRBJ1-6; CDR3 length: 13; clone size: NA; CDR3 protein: CASTRVANSPLHF
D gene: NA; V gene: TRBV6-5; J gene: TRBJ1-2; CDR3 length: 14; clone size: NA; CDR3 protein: CASSYPPDSDLYAF
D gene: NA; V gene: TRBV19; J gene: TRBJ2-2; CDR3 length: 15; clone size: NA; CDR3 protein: CASSIGTGRTGELFF
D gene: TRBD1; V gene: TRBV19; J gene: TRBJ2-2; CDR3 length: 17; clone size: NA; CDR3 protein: CASSIVGGQGYTGELFF
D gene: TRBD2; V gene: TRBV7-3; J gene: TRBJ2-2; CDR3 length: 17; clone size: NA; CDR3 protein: CASSFRTSGSYTGELFF
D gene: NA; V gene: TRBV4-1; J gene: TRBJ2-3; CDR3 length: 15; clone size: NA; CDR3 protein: CASSQEAGRSDTQYF
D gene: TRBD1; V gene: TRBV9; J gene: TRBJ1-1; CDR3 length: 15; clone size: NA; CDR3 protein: CASSNSPRGHTEAFF
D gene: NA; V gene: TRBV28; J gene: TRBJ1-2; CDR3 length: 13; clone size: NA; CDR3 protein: CASTADRLYGYTF
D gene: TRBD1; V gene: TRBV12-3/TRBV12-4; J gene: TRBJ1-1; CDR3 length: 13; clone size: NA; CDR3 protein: CASSPGQGAEAFF
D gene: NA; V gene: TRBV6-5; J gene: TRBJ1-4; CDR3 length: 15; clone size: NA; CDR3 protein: CASRLREATNEKLFF
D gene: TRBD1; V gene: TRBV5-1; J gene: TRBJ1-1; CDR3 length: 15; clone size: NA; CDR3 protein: CASSLGQGRNTEAFF
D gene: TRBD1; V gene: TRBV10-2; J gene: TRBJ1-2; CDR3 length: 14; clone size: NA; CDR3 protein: CASSGTGEVDGYTF
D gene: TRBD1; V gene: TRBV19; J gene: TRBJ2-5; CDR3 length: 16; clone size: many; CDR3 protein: CASSRTGTGIQETQYF